This T cell receptor (beta chain) was sequenced during a study of blood T cell repertoires in COVID-19 (dated by TCRdb to the early 2020s). General notes on the study: The collaborator samples originated in the United States, Italy and Spain and spanned the acute and convalescent phases of COVID-19. The material from the prospective study consisted of cDNA or gDNA derived from T cells, B-cell-depleted T cells, or PBMCs. The dataset comprised deeply sampled blood TCRbeta repertoires from subjects exposed to, actively infected with, or recovered from COVID-19. The repertoires were made available in a free public database intended to serve as a resource for research on the immune response to SARS-CoV-2. Samples came from the ongoing ImmuneRACE study (first 160 participants) plus 1,254 subjects from 6 global collaborators. The sample metadata nearly always contained a de-identified subject ID, COVID-19 status, age in years and sex. Where HLA class I and class II types were available, the types were taken from metadata supplied by the sample provider, not from assay-based typing. Beyond this particular receptor, the publication reports: How much clinical and demographic metadata was included differed by source and by participant, and the metadata was provided uncurated.

Details on this clone: Its antigen remains unidentified. No base-level quality is on record; no much larger clone is a single base apart.

At the junction V is shortened by 1 base and J by 12 bases, with 16 bases in between. From the germline V gene, CDR1 is LGHNT and CDR2 is FRNRAP. Its CDR3 holds 13 amino acids, cysteine through phenylalanine. The entry retains the CDR3 DNA only, 39 bases that are in frame from base 1. At one collaborating source in Seattle, patients were enrolled during active infection and were followed longitudinally through the course of disease. Each collaborating institution followed its own protocols to collect whole blood in K2EDTA tubes. Collaborator samples were shipped for TCRbeta analysis as frozen whole blood, isolated PBMCs, or DNA extracted from either sample type. The immunoSEQ Assay, a bias-controlled multiplex PCR, was used to amplify TCRbeta CDR3 regions from genomic DNA. The authors' pipeline ran thus. The number of nucleated cells in each sample was estimated from the amplification of reference gene primers within the assay. To quantify the absolute abundance of each unique TCRbeta CDR3 rearrangement, sequence reads were collapsed and filtered. Productive Simpson clonality was computed per sample as the square root of Simpson's diversity index over productive rearrangements. The table comes from immuneACCESS by way of TCRdb, which keeps in-frame sequences with V and J called. Part of the clones is missing from these tables; in studies checked, under half for an unresolved V gene and the rest for unknown reasons. The V and J calls and clone size come from that table; D and trimming were worked out from the DNA. The sample records almost 400,000 clones, about 87% of which are singletons. The leading ten clones occupy 2.3% of the sample.

This TCR was recovered from a woman aged 55-70 years with COVID-19, enrolled during active disease. This receptor chain uses TRBV12-5 and TRBJ2-7; D gene: possibly TRBD1, on 5 matching bases. The sample was peripheral blood. Read as DNA, the sequence is TGTGCTAGTGGTTTGGAGGACACATTAGGGTTGTACTTC. This gives the protein CASGLEDTLGLYF.